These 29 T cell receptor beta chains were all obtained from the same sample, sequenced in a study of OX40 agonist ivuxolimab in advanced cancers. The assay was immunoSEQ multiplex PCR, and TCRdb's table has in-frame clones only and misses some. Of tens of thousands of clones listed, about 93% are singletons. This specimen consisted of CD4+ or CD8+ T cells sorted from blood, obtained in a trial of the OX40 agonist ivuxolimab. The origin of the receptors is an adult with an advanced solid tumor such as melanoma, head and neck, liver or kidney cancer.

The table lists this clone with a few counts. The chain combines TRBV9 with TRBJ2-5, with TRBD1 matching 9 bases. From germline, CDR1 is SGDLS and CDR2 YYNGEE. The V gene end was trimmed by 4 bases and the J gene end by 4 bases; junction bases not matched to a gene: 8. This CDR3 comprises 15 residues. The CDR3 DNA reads TGTGCCAGCAGCCCTACTCTGGACAGGGGAGAGACCCAGTACTTC. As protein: CASSPTLDRGETQYF.

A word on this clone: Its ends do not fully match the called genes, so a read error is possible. This CDR3 is CASSNSRVGETQYF. The CDR3 DNA reads as TGTGCCAGCAGTAACTCAAGGGTAGGAGAGACCCAGTACTTC. The chain carries TRBV6-5 and TRBJ2-5; no definite D call. The CDR3 spans 14 residues. CDR1 and CDR2 from the germline V gene are MNHEY and SVGAGI.

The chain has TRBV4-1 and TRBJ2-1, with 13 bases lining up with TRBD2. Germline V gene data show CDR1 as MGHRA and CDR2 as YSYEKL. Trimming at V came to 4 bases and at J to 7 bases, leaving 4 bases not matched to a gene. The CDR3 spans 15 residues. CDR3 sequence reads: CASSLRLAGGNEQFF. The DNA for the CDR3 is TGCGCCAGCAGCCTCCGACTAGCGGGAGGTAATGAGCAGTTCTTC.

As DNA, the CDR3 is TGTGCCAGCAGCTTTTCGGAATACGAGCAGTACTTC. Translation gives CASSFSEYEQYF. This rearrangement joins TRBV5-6 to TRBJ2-7, with D unresolved. Trimming left V 2 bases short and J 4 bases short, with 7 bases between. CDR3 length equals 12 residues. Looked up from germline, CDR1 is SGHDT and CDR2 is YYEEEE.

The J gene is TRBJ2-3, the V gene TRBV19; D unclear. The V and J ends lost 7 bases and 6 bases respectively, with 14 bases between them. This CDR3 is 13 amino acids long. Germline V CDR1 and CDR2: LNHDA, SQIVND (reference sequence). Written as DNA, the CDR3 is TGTGCCAGTACTGCGGCGATGGTGGATACGCAGTATTTT. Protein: CASTAAMVDTQYF.

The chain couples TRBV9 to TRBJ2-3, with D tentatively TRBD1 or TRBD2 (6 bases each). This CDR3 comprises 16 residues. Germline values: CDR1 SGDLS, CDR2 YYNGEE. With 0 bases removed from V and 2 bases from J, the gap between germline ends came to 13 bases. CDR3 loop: CASSVVEGVATDTQYF. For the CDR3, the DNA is TGTGCCAGCAGCGTAGTGGAGGGGGTAGCCACAGATACGCAGTATTTT.

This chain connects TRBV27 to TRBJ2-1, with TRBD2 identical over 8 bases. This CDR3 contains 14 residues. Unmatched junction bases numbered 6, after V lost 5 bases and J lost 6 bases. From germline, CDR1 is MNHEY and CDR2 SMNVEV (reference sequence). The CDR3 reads CASSLRGGLNEQFF. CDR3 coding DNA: TGTGCCAGCAGTCTCCGGGGGGGCCTCAATGAGCAGTTCTTC.

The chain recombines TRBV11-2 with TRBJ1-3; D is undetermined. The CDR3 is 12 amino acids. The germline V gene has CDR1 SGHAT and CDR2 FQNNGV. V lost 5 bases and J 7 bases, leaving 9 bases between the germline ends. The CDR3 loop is CASSHSENTIYF. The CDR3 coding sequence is TGTGCCAGCAGCCATTCAGAGAACACCATATATTTT. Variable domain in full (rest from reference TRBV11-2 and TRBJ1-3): EAGVAQSPRYKIIEKRQSVAFWCNPISGHATLYWYQQILGQGPKLLIQFQNNGVVDDSQLPKDRFSAERLKGVDSTLKIQPAKLEDSAVYLCASSHSENTIYFGEGSWLTVV.

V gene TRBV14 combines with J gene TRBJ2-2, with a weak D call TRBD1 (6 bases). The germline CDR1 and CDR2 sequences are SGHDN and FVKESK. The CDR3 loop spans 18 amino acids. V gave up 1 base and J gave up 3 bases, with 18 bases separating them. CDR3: CASSQALTGSVHTGELFF. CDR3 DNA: TGTGCCAGCAGCCAAGCTCTAACAGGGAGCGTTCACACCGGGGAGCTGTTTTTT.

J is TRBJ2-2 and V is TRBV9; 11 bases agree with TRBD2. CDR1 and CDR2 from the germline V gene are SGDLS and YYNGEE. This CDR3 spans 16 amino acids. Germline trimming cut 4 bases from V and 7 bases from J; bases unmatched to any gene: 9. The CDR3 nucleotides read TGTGCCAGCAGCCCCCGACTAGCGGGATCGATCGGGGAGCTGTTTTTT. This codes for CASSPRLAGSIGELFF.

In nucleotides, the CDR3 is TGTGCCAGCACCCGAGGGGACTTCACCACAGATACGCAGTATTTT. It translates to CASTRGDFTTDTQYF. The chain is built from TRBV9 and TRBJ2-3; tentative D call: TRBD2 (6 bases). This CDR3 is 15 amino acids long. Between the trimmed V and J ends, which lost 6 bases and 2 bases, there was a span of 16 bases. Germline V CDR1 and CDR2: SGDLS, YYNGEE.

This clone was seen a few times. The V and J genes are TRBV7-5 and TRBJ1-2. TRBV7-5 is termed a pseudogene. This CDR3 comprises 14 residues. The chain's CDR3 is CASSFQEANYGYTF. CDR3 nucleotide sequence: TGTGCCAGCAGCTTCCAAGAAGCTAACTATGGCTACACCTTC.

CDR3 DNA: TGTGCCAGCAGTCCCTCGCTTGGGAGGGCGACCTACGAGCAGTACTTC. It specifies CASSPSLGRATYEQYF. The chain recombines TRBV27 with TRBJ2-7; 7 bases are shared with TRBD2. Losses at the gene ends were 5 bases for V and 2 bases for J; bases not matched to a gene: 12. This CDR3 has 16 amino acids. CDR1 is MNHEY and CDR2 is SMNVEV in the germline V gene (reference sequence).

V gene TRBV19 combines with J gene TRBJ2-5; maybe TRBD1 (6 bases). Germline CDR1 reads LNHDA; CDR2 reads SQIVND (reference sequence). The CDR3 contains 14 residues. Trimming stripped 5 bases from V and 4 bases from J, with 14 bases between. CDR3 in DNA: TGTGCCAGTAGTCTCACTATCAGGGGAGAGACCCAGTACTTC. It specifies CASSLTIRGETQYF.

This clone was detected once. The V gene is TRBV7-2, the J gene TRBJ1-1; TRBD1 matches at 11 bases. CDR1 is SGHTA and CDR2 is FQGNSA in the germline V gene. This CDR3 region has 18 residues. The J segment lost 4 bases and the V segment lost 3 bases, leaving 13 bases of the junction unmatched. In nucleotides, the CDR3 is TGTGCCAGCAGCTTCAGCCGGGACAGGGGGTTTAGGAGCACTGAAGCTTTCTTT. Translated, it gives CASSFSRDRGFRSTEAFF.

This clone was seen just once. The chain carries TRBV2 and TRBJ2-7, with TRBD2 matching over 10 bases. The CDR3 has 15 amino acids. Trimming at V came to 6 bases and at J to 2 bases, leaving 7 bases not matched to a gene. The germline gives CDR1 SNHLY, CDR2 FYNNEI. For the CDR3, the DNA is TGTGCCAGCAGCTCTAGCGGGAGCCTCACCTACGAGCAGTACTTC. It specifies CASSSSGSLTYEQYF.

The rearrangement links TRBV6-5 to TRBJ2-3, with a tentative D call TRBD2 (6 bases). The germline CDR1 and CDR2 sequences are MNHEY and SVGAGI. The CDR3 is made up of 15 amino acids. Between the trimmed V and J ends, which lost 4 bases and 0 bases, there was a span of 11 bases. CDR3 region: CASSSPGLSTDTQYF. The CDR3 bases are TGTGCCAGCAGTTCCCCGGGACTGAGCACAGATACGCAGTATTTT.

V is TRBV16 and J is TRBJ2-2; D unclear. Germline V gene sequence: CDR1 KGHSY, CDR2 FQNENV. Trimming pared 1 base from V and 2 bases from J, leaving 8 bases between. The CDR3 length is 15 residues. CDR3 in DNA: TGTGCCAGCAGCCAATTCTTGGAAAACACCGGGGAGCTGTTTTTT. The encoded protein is CASSQFLENTGELFF.

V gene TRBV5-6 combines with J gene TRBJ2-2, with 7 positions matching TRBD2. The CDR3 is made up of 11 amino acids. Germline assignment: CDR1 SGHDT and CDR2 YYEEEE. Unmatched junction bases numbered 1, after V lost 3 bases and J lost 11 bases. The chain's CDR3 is CASSWGGELFF. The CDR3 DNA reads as TGTGCCAGCAGCTGGGGGGGTGAGCTGTTTTTT.

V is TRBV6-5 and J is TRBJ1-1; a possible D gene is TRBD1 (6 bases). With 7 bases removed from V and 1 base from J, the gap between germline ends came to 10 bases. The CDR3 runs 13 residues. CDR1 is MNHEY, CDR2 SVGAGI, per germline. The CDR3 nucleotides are TGTGCCAGCACTACGGACAGGAACACTGAAGCTTTCTTT. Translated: CASTTDRNTEAFF.

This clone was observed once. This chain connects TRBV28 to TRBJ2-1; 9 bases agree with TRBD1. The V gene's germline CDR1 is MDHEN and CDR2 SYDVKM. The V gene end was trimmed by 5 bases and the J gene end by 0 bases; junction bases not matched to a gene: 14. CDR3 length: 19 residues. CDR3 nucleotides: TGTGCCAGCAGTCTCCCCGGACAGGGGACTGCGAGCTCCTACAATGAGCAGTTCTTC. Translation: CASSLPGQGTASSYNEQFF.

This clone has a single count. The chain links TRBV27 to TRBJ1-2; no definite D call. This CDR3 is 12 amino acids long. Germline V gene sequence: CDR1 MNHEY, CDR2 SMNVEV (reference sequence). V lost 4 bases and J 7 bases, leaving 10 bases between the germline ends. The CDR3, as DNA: TGTGCCAGCAGTTCCGGGGTGGGTGGCTACACCTTC. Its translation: CASSSGVGGYTF.

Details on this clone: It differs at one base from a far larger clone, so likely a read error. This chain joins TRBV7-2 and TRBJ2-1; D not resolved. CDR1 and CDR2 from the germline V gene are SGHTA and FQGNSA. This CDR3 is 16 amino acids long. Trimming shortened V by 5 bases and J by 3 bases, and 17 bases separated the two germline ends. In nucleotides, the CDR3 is TGTGCCAGCAGCCAAGATCCGTACAGATTCTACAATGAGCAGTTCTTC. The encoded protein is CASSQDPYRFYNEQFF. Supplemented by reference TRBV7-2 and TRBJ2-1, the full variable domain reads GAGVSQSPSNKVTEKGKDVELRCDPISGHTALYWYRQSLGQGLEFLIYFQGNSAPDKSGLPSDRFSAERTGGSVSTLTIQRTQQEDSAVYLCASSQDPYRFYNEQFFGPGTRLTVL.

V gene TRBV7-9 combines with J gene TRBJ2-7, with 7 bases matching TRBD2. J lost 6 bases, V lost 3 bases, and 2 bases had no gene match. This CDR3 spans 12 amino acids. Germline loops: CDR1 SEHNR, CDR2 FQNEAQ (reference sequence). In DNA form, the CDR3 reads TGTGCCAGCAGCTTTGGGGGGGTCGAGCAGTACTTC. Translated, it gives CASSFGGVEQYF.

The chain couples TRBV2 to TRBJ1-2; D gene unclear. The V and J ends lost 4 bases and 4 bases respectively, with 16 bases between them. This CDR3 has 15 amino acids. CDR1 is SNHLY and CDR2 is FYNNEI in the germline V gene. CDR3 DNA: TGTGCCAGCAGTGCCTCCGTAGACTGGGGCTATGGCTACACCTTC. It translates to CASSASVDWGYGYTF.

CDR3 in DNA: TGTGCCAGCAGTCCCGGGGGCTACAATGAGCAGTTCTTC. As protein: CASSPGGYNEQFF. The chain joins TRBV28 to TRBJ2-1; possible D gene TRBD2, 6 bases. Germline V lookup: CDR1 MDHEN, CDR2 SYDVKM. This CDR3 is built from 13 residues. V lost 5 bases and J 3 bases, leaving 8 bases between the germline ends.

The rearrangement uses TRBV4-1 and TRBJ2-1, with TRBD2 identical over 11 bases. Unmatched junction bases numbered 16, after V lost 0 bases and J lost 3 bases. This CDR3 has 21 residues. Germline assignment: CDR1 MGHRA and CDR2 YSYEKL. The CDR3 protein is CASSQDERRLAGRSHYNEQFF. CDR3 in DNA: TGCGCCAGCAGCCAAGATGAGAGGAGACTAGCGGGAAGGTCTCACTACAATGAGCAGTTCTTC.

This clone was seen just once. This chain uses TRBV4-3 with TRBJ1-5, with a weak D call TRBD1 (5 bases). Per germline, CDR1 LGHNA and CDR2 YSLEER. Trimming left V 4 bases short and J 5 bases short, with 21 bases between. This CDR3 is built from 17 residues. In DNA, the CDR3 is TGCGCCAGCAGCCTTACAACGGGGCCCCGTGGACATCAGCCCCAGCATTTT. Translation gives CASSLTTGPRGHQPQHF.

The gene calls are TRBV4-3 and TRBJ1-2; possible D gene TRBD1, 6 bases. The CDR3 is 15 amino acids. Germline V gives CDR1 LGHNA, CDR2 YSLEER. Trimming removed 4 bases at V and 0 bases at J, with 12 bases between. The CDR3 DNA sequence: TGCGCCAGCAGCCGCCTGACAGGAGCTAACTATGGCTACACCTTC. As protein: CASSRLTGANYGYTF.